This T cell receptor beta chain was captured in a study of T cell responses to AZD1222 COVID-19 vaccine. Regarding the study as a whole: Across the whole spike, CD4 TCRs peaked at regions 160-218 and 743-854. An increase in Spike-specific TCR breadth and depth was observed after two AZD1222 doses.

Sequencing used immunoSEQ multiplex PCR; TCRdb keeps in-frame clones, though not all of them. The sample shows 200,000 to 250,000 clones, 94% of them seen only once. With regard to this clone: The target antigen is unknown.

The ends were cut back, 4 bases at V and 5 bases at J, with 8 bases in the middle. The CDR3 covers 13 residues. Germline-derived CDR1 and CDR2 are SGHDN and FVKESK. This clonotype was obtained from an adult who received the MenACWY meningococcal vaccine as a control. The V call is TRBV14, the J call TRBJ2-2; tentative D call: TRBD2 (5 bases). The material was peripheral blood, obtained 28 days after the second dose of the MenACWY control vaccine. This CDR3 is CASSLGVTGELFF. In DNA, the CDR3 is TGTGCCAGCAGCCTCGGGGTAACCGGGGAGCTGTTTTTT.